Included here is one T cell receptor (beta chain) sequence, with context. This record belongs to a study of cytomegalovirus exposure and HLA in healthy donors. The PCR had 60 Vbeta and 13 Jbeta primers. Produced via immunoSEQ multiplex PCR; TCRdb's table is partial and in-frame only. Recorded for this sample: fewer than 100,000 clones. The CDR3 contains 14 residues. Trimming pared 4 bases from V and 0 bases from J, leaving 9 bases between. Germline CDR1 is MNHEY and CDR2 is SVGAGI. This sequence joins TRBV6-5 and TRBJ1-1, with a weak D call TRBD1 (5 bases). The material sequenced was PBMCs. The clonotype was recovered from a man aged 50-60 years in good health and CMV-seronegative. The CDR3 loop reads CASSWSTVNTEAFF. CDR3 bases: TGTGCCAGCAGTTGGTCGACAGTGAACACTGAAGCTTTCTTT.